One and the same sample provided the 5 T cell receptor beta chains below, sequenced in a study of cytomegalovirus exposure and HLA in healthy donors. The primer mix had 60 Vbeta and 13 Jbeta primers. Libraries were prepared by immunoSEQ multiplex PCR; TCRdb keeps only in-frame clonotypes and omits some of them. The table includes roughly 120,000 clones, 60% to 85% detected once. Source material: PBMCs. These receptors were taken from a man in his forties or fifties in good health and CMV-seropositive.

The chain employs TRBV2 and TRBJ1-2, with 9 bases aligning to TRBD1. The CDR3 covers 16 residues. Germline values: CDR1 SNHLY, CDR2 FYNNEI. The V segment lost 5 bases and the J segment 8 bases; nucleotides outside the gene matches: 15. The CDR3 DNA reads TGTGCCAGCAGTACCCGGGACAGGGAAACCGTCGGCGGCTACACCTTC. Residues: CASSTRDRETVGGYTF.

The gene calls are TRBV6-4 and TRBJ2-5; 16 bases fit TRBD2. The CDR3 has 17 residues. Trimming removed 6 bases from V and 4 bases from J; junction bases left unmatched: 8. Germline V lookup: CDR1 MRHNA, CDR2 SNTAGT. The CDR3, as DNA: TGTGCCAGCAGAGCCGGGACTAGCGGGAGGGCCTTAGAGACCCAGTACTTC. This translates into CASRAGTSGRALETQYF.

The chain joins TRBV10-3 to TRBJ2-1; 10 nucleotides agree with TRBD2. This CDR3 contains 16 residues. Germline V gives CDR1 ENHRY, CDR2 SYGVKD. Trimming took 0 bases from V and 3 from J; bases not matched to a gene: 2. The CDR3 DNA sequence: TGTGCCATCAGTGAGTCGGCTAGCGGGGGCTACAATGAGCAGTTCTTC. It specifies CAISESASGGYNEQFF.

The genes are TRBV5-1 and TRBJ1-4, with 7 bases fitting TRBD1. V shed 4 bases, J shed 5 bases, and the junction held 5 bases outside the gene matches. The CDR3 spans 14 residues. CDR1 is SGHRS, CDR2 YFSETQ, per germline. CDR3 bases: TGCGCCAGCAGCCGGGACAGCCCAAATGAAAAACTGTTTTTT. It specifies CASSRDSPNEKLFF. Filled out from reference TRBV5-1 and TRBJ1-4, the complete variable domain reads KAGVTQTPRYLIKTRGQQVTLSCSPISGHRSVSWYQQTPGQGLQFLFEYFSETQRNKGNFPGRFSGRQFSNSRSEMNVSTLELGDSALYLCASSRDSPNEKLFFGSGTQLSVL.

This sequence joins TRBV19 and TRBJ1-6, with 7 positions matching TRBD1. CDR3 length equals 12 residues. The J segment lost 7 bases and the V segment lost 6 bases, leaving 0 bases of the junction unmatched. Per germline, CDR1 LNHDA and CDR2 SQIVND (reference sequence). The CDR3 reads CASRGQNSPLHF. The CDR3 region has the DNA TGTGCCAGTAGGGGACAGAATTCACCCCTCCACTTT.